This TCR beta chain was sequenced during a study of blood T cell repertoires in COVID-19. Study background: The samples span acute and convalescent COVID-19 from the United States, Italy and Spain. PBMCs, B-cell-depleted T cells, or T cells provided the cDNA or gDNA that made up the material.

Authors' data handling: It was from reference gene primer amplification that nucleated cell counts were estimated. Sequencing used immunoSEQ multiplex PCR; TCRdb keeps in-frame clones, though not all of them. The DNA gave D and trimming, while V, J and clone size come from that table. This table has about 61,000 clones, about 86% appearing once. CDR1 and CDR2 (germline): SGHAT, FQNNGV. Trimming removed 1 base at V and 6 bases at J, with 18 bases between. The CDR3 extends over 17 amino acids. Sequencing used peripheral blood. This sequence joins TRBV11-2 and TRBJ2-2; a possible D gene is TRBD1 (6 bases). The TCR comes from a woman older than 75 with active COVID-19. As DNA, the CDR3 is TGTGCCAGCAGCTTAGTGTTACAGGGTCATGCGGCCGGGGAGCTGTTTTTT. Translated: CASSLVLQGHAAGELFF.